Below, one T cell receptor (beta chain) is given with its context. This entry belongs to a study of blood T cell repertoires in COVID-19. This CDR3 spans 13 amino acids. Germline V gene lookup returns CDR1 SGDLS and CDR2 YYNGEE. The V gene end was trimmed by 4 bases and the J gene end by 7 bases; junction bases not matched to a gene: 2. Using immunoSEQ multiplex PCR, the repertoire was profiled, and TCRdb retains in-frame clones only, with some absent. Of about 140,000 clones in the sample, more than 75% are singletons; the top ten hold over 10%. The TCR originated in a man older than 75 with acute or convalescent COVID-19. V and J are TRBV9 and TRBJ2-5, with 12 bases lining up with TRBD2. Specimen: peripheral blood. CDR3 residues: CASSPGLAGTQYF. The CDR3 nucleotides are TGTGCCAGCAGCCCGGGACTAGCGGGGACCCAGTACTTC.